This entry concerns a single T cell receptor beta chain. There are a few counts of this clonotype. Its target antigen remains unknown. No base qualities exist here, and no much larger clone lies one base off it. TCR beta repertoires were profiled from peripheral blood of approximately 13 young patients with multiple sclerosis to demonstrate the VDJtools post-analysis software. The multiple sclerosis patients were children and adolescents between roughly 6 and 17 years of age. The V end loses 6 bases and the J end loses 1 base, and a stretch of 7 bases separates them. For CDR1 and CDR2, the germline V gene lists MNHNS and SASEGT. From the cysteine up to the phenylalanine, the CDR3 has a length of 12 residues. CDR3 DNA only is kept here, 36 bases in frame from base 1. Library method: PCR. The reads were generated on an Illumina HiSeq 2500. To reduce PCR and sequencing biases, unique molecular identifiers were incorporated into the TCR beta cDNA libraries. Some 500,000 cDNA molecules were obtained per 1 to 10 million input T cells, so each molecule approximated one T cell. The patient libraries were prepared and sequenced with the same protocol used for the earlier healthy control dataset. Samples belonging to the same batch were prepared together, multiplexed and sequenced on a shared HiSeq lane. The authors processed their data as follows. Raw barcoded reads were processed with MIGEC, discarding single-read molecular identifier groups before consensus assembly and CDR3 extraction. Clonotype tables were post-analysed with VDJtools, normalizing diversity by down-sampling all datasets to the smallest sample size. To correct batch-related cross-sample contamination, repertoire overlap clustering matched CDR3 amino acid sequences but not nucleotide sequences. TCRdb redid the processing of the public reads, applying fastp at Q25 and MiXCR, and retained in-frame beta chains. Merged by CDR3 protein, the rows form single entries marked with the most common genes and DNA. It is TCRdb's table, rather than the study itself, that gives the V and J calls and clone size. The sample table records more than 350,000 distinct CDR3 sequences; 39% of these occur just once. The top ten clones comprise approximately 7.6% of the sample.

This sample was taken from a study of post-analysis software for immune sequencing data (dated by TCRdb to between 2014 and 2017). Regarding the complete study: The recorded disease courses included relapsing-remitting, secondary progressive and progressive-relapsing multiple sclerosis, and some patients had no subtype annotation. The multiple sclerosis patient repertoires were compared with roughly twelve previously published healthy control repertoires from donors aged about 6 to 28 years. A subset of samples was prepared in parallel using single-end sample barcoding, then pooled and co-amplified after Illumina adapter ligation.

The investigation overall reported the following: The multiple sclerosis patient group was slightly younger than the control group. Four to six TRBV segments, including TRBV5-6, TRBV5-1 and TRBV20-1, were significantly more frequent in patients than controls. Normalized Chao1 diversity was significantly lower in multiple sclerosis patients than controls, suggesting substantial peripheral T-cell clonal expansion. When samples were clustered directly using the F measure, samples prepared in the same batch co-clustered strongly, which prompted a batch-effect correction.

The sample comprised blood. The clonotype was recovered from a girl between 2 and 10 years old with multiple sclerosis. The chain couples TRBV6-1 to TRBJ2-7; no confident D gene assignment can be made. The bases read TGTGCCAGCAGGACAAATTCCTACGAGCAGTACTTC. The resulting protein is CASRTNSYEQYF.